One sample yielded the 11 T cell receptor beta chains listed below, sequenced in a study of blood T cells in healthy people across ages (dated by TCRdb to between 2015 and 2017). The library was obtained by 5' RACE. A second roughly 7 to 11 cycle PCR used a sample-barcoded 5' primer and a J-beta primer mix. The public reads were reanalyzed by TCRdb: fastp trimming at Q25, MiXCR alignment, in-frame beta chains only. Merged by CDR3 protein, the rows form single entries marked with the most common genes and DNA. The sample table holds approximately 1,700,000 distinct CDR3 sequences, of which approximately 40% were seen once. The ten largest clones add up to about 23% of the sample. The sample taken for sequencing was blood. Every receptor here comes from a human donor in good health.

This clonotype was found a few times. The rearrangement links TRBV12-5 to TRBJ1-2; TRBD1 aligns across 7 bases. Losses at the gene ends were 5 bases for V and 5 bases for J; bases not matched to a gene: 5. Germline V gene lookup returns CDR1 LGHNT and CDR2 FRNRAP. The CDR3 has 13 residues. Here the CDR3 reads CASGLDRSYGYTF. CDR3 nucleotide sequence: TGTGCTAGTGGTCTGGACAGGTCTTATGGCTACACCTTC. Combining the CDR3 with reference TRBV12-5 and TRBJ1-2 gives the whole variable domain DARVTQTPRHKVTEMGQEVTMRCQPILGHNTVFWYRQTMMQGLELLAYFRNRAPLDDSGMPKDRFSAEMPDATLATLKIQPSEPRDSAVYFCASGLDRSYGYTFGSGTRLTVV.

The chain carries TRBV4-3 and TRBJ1-5; D is undetermined. Trimming shortened V by 1 base and J by 0 bases, and 7 bases separated the two germline ends. Germline lookup yields CDR1 LGHNA and CDR2 YSLEER. The CDR3 is made up of 15 amino acids. The CDR3 sequence is CASSQVYYSNQPQHF. CDR3 coding DNA: TGCGCCAGCAGCCAAGTTTATTATAGCAATCAGCCCCAGCATTTT.

The rearrangement joins TRBV6-5 to TRBJ1-1, with D possibly being TRBD1 (5 bases). Trimming took 2 bases from V and 6 from J, leaving 10 bases between them. The CDR3 covers 13 residues. CDR1 and CDR2 from the germline V gene are MNHEY and SVGAGI. The CDR3 region has the DNA TGTGCCAGCAGTTACCAGGGTTGGGCTGAAGCTTTCTTT. Translating it yields CASSYQGWAEAFF.

This clonotype has just a few counts. The chain couples TRBV7-2 to TRBJ2-3; D is ambiguous. CDR1 and CDR2 from the germline V gene are SGHTA and FQGNSA. This CDR3 spans 15 amino acids. The V end lost 1 base, the J end lost 0 bases, and 8 bases lay between the germline ends. CDR3 in DNA: TGTGCCAGCAGCTTAGTTATTGGTAGCACAGATACGCAGTATTTT. Amino acid sequence: CASSLVIGSTDTQYF.

The rearrangement links TRBV4-3 to TRBJ2-7; D remains unclear. From germline, CDR1 is LGHNA and CDR2 YSLEER. Trimming took 4 bases from V and 2 from J, leaving 12 bases between them. The CDR3 has 14 residues. The CDR3 bases are TGCGCCAGCAGCCCGAGCCTCGGAGCCTACGAGCAGTACTTC. It is translated as CASSPSLGAYEQYF.

V is TRBV20-1 and J is TRBJ1-1, with a possible D match to TRBD1 (5 bases). Per the germline V gene, CDR1 is DFQATT and CDR2 is SNEGSKA (reference sequence). The CDR3 extends over 14 amino acids. Trimming cost V 2 bases and J 4 bases, with 14 bases left between them. Here the CDR3 DNA reads TGCAGTGCTAGAATCGGCTCCGGGGCCACTGAAGCTTTCTTT. Protein: CSARIGSGATEAFF.

Only a few counts were recorded for this clonotype. The chain links TRBV4-1 to TRBJ2-1; 13 bases align to TRBD2. Germline V gives CDR1 MGHRA, CDR2 YSYEKL. The V segment lost 4 bases and the J segment 6 bases; nucleotides outside the gene matches: 6. This CDR3 is built from 16 residues. The CDR3 loop is CASSPQLAGGPNEQFF. The CDR3 DNA is TGCGCCAGCAGCCCACAACTAGCGGGGGGGCCCAATGAGCAGTTCTTC.

The chain couples TRBV20-1 to TRBJ2-3, with D tentatively TRBD2 (7 bases). The ends were cut back, 6 bases at V and 1 base at J, with 17 bases in the middle. CDR3 length: 15 residues. Germline CDR1 is DFQATT and CDR2 is SNEGSKA (reference sequence). CDR3 in DNA: TGCAGTGCCCAATCTTGGGGGGGGCGCACAGATACGCAGTATTTT. It yields the protein CSAQSWGGRTDTQYF.

The V and J genes are TRBV4-1 and TRBJ2-1; D may match TRBD1 or TRBD2 (5 bases each). The CDR3 has 11 amino acids. CDR1 MGHRA and CDR2 YSYEKL come from the germline V gene. V dropped 6 bases and J dropped 6 bases, with 6 bases sitting between them. The CDR3 nucleotides are TGCGCCAGCAGGGGGGTCAATGAGCAGTTCTTC. Its translation: CASRGVNEQFF.

The chain is built from TRBV29-1 and TRBJ1-1; no definite D call. The CDR3 has 11 residues. Germline V gives CDR1 SQVTM, CDR2 ANQGSEA. V lost 6 bases and J lost 6, with 11 bases in between. CDR3 bases: TGCAGCGTACAGCCCAGCGCTGAAGCTTTCTTT. This encodes CSVQPSAEAFF.

This clonotype has more than one count but fewer than ten. In DNA, the CDR3 is TGTGCCAGCAGTGAAGCGGGGGAGGCCTATGGCTACACCTTC. Protein sequence: CASSEAGEAYGYTF. This chain uses TRBV6-1 with TRBJ1-2, with a weak D call TRBD1 (5 bases). The V end was cut by 0 bases, the J end by 4 bases, with 9 bases between. CDR1 is MNHNS and CDR2 is SASEGT in the germline V gene. The CDR3 contains 14 residues.